This TCR beta chain was captured by sequencing in a study of ipilimumab plus nivolumab after autologous stem cell transplantation. Looking at the study overall: Typical patient got about 5 ipilimumab doses and 7 or 8 nivolumab doses (median). The DLBCL cohort had primary refractory and relapsed disease, with 18-month progression-free survival of approximately 87% and 28%.

Patients got ipilimumab 1 mg/kg beginning 14 to 28 days post-transplant. Through week 26, nivolumab 3 mg/kg IV was given weeks 1, 4, 7, 10, then biweekly. Profiling relied on immunoSEQ multiplex PCR, and the TCRdb table lists in-frame clones only, not all of them. The profile shows fewer than 20,000 clones, approximately 78% of them singletons. This clone was counted between two and nine times. The germline V and J ends were trimmed by 5 bases and 3 bases, with 11 bases remaining between them. The germline CDR1 and CDR2 sequences are GTSNPN and SVGIG (reference sequence). CDR3 length: 12 residues. The specimen comprised PBMCs, sampled in a trial of ipilimumab plus nivolumab as post-transplant consolidation. This sequence joins TRBV30 and TRBJ2-7; a possible D gene is TRBD1 (5 bases). This receptor was obtained from a male donor with diffuse large B-cell lymphoma. As DNA, the CDR3 is TGTGCCTGGGTAGGGGCCGGCTACGAGCAGTACTTC. Protein product: CAWVGAGYEQYF.